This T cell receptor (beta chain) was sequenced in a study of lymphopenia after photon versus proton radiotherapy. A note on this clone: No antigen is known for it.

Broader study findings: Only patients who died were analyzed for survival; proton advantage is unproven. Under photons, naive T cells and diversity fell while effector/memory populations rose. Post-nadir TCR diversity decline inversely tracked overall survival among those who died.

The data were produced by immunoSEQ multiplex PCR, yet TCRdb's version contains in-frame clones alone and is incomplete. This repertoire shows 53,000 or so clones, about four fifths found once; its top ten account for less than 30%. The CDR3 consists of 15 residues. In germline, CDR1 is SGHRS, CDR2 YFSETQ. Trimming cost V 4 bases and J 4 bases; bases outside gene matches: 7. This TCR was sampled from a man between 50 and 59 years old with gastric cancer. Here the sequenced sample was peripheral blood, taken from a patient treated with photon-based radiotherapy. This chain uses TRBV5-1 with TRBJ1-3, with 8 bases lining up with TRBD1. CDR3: CASSPGQGAGNTIYF. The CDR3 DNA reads TGCGCCAGCAGCCCTGGACAGGGTGCGGGAAACACCATATATTTT.